This T cell receptor beta chain comes out of a study of neurological immune-mediated disorders. Study findings and constraints: Phylogenetic grouping placed 18 of 34 multiple sclerosis patients' repertoires in one related-CDR3 cluster, a possible signature.

In regard to this clonotype: The antigen is undetermined.

TCRdb independently ran MiXCR on the 5' RACE reads; one entry per CDR3 protein. The data show around 66,000 distinct CDR3 sequences, less than 5.5% seen once. The CDR3 length is 14 residues. With 2 bases removed from V and 0 bases from J, the gap between germline ends came to 7 bases. Germline V gene sequence: CDR1 SGHTA, CDR2 FQGNSA. The genes are TRBV7-2 and TRBJ1-1; D unresolved. Sequenced: PBMCs. The clonotype was recovered from a young woman with multiple sclerosis. CDR3 in amino acids: CASSLTTVNTEAFF. CDR3 nucleotides: TGTGCCAGCAGCTTAACTACGGTGAACACTGAAGCTTTCTTT.